The following is a T cell receptor beta chain sequence with its context. The CDR3 runs 15 residues. Deletions cut 2 bases from V and 4 bases from J, with 12 bases between. Germline-derived CDR1 and CDR2 are SEHNR and FQNEAQ (reference sequence). This sample was taken from a study of blood T cell repertoires in COVID-19. Using immunoSEQ multiplex PCR, the repertoire was profiled, and TCRdb retains in-frame clones only, with some absent. The table has 150,000 or so clones, approximately 87% seen once. The chain couples TRBV7-9 to TRBJ2-1; maybe TRBD1 (6 bases). This receptor was identified in a man at least 80 years old with acute or convalescent COVID-19. Sequenced sample: peripheral blood. The DNA for the CDR3 is TGTGCCAGCAGCTTATTTACAGGGCCATACAATGAGCAGTTCTTC. It yields the protein CASSLFTGPYNEQFF.